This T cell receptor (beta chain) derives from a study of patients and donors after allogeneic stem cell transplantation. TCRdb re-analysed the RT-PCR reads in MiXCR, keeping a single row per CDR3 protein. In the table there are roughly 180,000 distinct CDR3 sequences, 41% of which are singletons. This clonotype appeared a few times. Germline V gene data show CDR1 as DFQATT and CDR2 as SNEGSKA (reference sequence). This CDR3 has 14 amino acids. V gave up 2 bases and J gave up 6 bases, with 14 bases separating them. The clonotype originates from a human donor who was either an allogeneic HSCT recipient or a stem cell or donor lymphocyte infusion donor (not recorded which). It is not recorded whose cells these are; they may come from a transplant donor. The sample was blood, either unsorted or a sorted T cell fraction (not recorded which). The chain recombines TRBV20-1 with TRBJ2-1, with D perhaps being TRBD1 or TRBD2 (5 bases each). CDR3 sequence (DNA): TGCAGTGCTAGAAGGGGACCCCCTTCCAATGAGCAGTTCTTC. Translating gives CSARRGPPSNEQFF.